This T cell receptor (beta chain) appears in the sequencing data of a study of cytomegalovirus exposure and HLA in healthy donors. The germline CDR1 and CDR2 sequences are PRHDT and FYEKMQ (reference sequence). Trimming stripped 5 bases from V and 0 bases from J, with 7 bases between. The CDR3 spans 13 residues. Primers included in the PCR were 60 Vbeta and 13 Jbeta primers. Method: immunoSEQ multiplex PCR; TCRdb's copy keeps in-frame clones and lacks some. The data show 65,000 to 90,000 clones, roughly 85% seen once. This chain joins TRBV13 and TRBJ2-5; D is unresolved. The sequencing input was PBMCs. This clonotype was sampled from a man in his thirties or forties in good health and CMV-seronegative. DNA for the CDR3: TGTGCCAGCAGCCCCGGAGACCAAGAGACCCAGTACTTC. Translation: CASSPGDQETQYF.